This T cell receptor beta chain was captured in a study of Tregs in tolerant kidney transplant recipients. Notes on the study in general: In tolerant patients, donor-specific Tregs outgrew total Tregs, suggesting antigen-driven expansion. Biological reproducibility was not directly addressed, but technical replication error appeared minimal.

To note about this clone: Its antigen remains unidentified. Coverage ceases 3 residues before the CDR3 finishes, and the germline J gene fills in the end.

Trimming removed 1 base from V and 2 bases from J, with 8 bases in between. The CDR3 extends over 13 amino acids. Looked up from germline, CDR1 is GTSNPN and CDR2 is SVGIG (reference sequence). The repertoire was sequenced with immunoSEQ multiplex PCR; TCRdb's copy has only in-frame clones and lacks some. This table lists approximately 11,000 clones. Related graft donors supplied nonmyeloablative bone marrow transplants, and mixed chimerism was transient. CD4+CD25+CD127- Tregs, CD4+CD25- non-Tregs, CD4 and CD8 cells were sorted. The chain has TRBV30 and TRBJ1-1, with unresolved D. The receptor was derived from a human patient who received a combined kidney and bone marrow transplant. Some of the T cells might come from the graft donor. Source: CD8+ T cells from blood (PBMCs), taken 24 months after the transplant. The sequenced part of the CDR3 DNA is TGTGCCTGGAGTGGACGGGGAAACACTGAA. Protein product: CAWSGRGNTE. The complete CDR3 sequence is CAWSGRGNTEAFF.